This T cell receptor (beta chain) appears in the sequencing data of a study of cytomegalovirus exposure and HLA in healthy donors. Study information: There were 70 million to 95 million unique TCRs (from HLA-typed donors) in an early data release.

Use of 60 Vbeta and 13 Jbeta primers characterized the PCR. Profiled with immunoSEQ multiplex PCR; TCRdb holds only in-frame clones, not every one. This sample yields 150,000 to 200,000 clones, of which approximately 70% are seen a single time; roughly 7.1% belongs to the top ten. This clone was found a few times. The antigen is unknown. Broader study findings: There were around 160 TCR beta chains listed as cytomegalovirus-associated.

Looked up from germline, CDR1 is SGHDT and CDR2 is YYEEEE. The V end lost 4 bases, the J end lost 2 bases, and 6 bases lay between the germline ends. The CDR3 totals 12 residues. The V call is TRBV5-6, the J call TRBJ1-2; D not certain. This TCR was sampled from a man in his forties in good health and CMV-seropositive. The specimen was PBMCs. The CDR3 loop reads CASSEQNYGYTF. The CDR3 nucleotides are TGTGCCAGCAGCGAGCAAAACTATGGCTACACCTTC.